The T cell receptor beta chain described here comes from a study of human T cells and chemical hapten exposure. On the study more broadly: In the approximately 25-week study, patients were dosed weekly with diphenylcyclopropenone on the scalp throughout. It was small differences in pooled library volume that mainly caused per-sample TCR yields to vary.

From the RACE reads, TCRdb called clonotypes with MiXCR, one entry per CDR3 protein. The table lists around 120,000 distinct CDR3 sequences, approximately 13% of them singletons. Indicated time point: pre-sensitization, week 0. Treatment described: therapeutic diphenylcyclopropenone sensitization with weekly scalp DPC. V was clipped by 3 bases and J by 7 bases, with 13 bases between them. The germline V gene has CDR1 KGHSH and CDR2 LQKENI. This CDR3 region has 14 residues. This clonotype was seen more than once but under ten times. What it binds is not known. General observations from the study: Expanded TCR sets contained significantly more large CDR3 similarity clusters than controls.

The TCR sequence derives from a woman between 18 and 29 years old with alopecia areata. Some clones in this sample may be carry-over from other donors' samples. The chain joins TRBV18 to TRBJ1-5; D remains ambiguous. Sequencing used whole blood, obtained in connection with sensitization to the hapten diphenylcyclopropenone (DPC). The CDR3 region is CASSPTDRGQPQHF. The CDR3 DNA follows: TGTGCCAGCTCACCTACGGACCGAGGACAGCCCCAGCATTTT.